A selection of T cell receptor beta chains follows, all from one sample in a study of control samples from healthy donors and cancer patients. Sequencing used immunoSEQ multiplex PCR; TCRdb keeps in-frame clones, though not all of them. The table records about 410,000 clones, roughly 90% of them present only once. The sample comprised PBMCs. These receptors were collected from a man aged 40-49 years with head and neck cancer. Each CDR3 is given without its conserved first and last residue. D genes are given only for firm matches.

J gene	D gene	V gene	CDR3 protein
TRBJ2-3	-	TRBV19	ASSNRVATSTDTQY
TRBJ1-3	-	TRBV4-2	ASSPRQESSGNTIY
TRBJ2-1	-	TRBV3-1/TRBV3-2	ASSPKVGGEQF
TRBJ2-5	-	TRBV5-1	ASSLLYRVGETQY
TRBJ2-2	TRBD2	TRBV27	ASSFRGVRDTGELF
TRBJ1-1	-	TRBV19	ASTRGTEAF
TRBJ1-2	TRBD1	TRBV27	ASSPEDRDFYGYT
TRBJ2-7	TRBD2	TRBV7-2	ASSWPGGTGVYEQY
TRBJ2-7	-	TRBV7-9	ASSPRNPRPYEQY
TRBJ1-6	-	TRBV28	ASSRGGSSYNSPLH
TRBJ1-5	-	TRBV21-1	ASYLAGTKQPQH
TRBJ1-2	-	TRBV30	AWSTRGGNYGYT
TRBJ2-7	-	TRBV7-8	ASSPLGRFSYEQY
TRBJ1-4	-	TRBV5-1	ASSFTGQLNEKLF
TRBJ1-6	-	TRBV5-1	ASSFTDSSYNSPLH
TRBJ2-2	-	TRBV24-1	ATSDLPPNTGELF
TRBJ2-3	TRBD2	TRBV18	ASSPFGTSGRDTDTQY
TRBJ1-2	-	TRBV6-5	ASSYSAGAGYT
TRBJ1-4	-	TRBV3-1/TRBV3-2	ASSQAAAGSEKLF
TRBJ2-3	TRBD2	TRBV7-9	ASSHRLTSGGVPDTQY
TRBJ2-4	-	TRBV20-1	SASYEGQGKNIQY
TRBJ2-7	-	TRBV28	ASLEEPYEQY
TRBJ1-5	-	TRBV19	ASSIRGDQPQH
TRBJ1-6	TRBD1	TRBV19	ASSTRDSSPLH
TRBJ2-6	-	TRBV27	ASSLSITAGANVLT
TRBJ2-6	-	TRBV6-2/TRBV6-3	ASSYHSGANVLT
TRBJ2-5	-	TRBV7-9	ASSLGTGPQETQY
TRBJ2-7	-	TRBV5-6	ATSTSSGRDEQY
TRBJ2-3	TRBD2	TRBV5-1	ASSLVASGERTDTQY
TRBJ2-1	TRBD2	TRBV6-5	ATYGTSVSGEQF
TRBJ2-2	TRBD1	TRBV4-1	ASSLLGSGGNTGELF
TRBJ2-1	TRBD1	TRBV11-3	ASSERPGQGRKNNEQF
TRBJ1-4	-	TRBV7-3	ASSLNGAGNEKLF
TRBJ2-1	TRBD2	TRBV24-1	ATSEGTSGRLEQF
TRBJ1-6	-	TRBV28	ASSLGQSPLH
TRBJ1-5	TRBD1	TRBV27	ASSRDSRPSNQPQH
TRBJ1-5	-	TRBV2	ASSGRINQPQH
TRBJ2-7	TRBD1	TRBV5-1	ASSLVTGNPYEQY
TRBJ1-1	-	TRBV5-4	ASSLAGQNTEAF
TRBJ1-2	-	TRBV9	ASSVGTDVGYT
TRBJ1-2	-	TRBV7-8	ASSETRTVYGYT
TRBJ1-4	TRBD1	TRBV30	AWSRDREKLF
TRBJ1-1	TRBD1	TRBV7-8	ASSYRTGNTEAF
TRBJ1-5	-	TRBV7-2	ASSQNTAWDQPQH
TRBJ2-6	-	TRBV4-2	ASSQGRQTASGANVLT
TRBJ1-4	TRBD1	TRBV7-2	ASSLRGLWDNEKLF
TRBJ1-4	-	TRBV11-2	ASSLTEGREKLF
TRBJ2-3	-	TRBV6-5	ASSYDGTDTQY
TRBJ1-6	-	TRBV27	ASSLSRQIYSPLH
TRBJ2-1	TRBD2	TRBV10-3	AIRGKRGGVREEQF
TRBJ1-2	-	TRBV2	ASSELGARSYGYT
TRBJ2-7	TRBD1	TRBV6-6	ATGQGYEQY
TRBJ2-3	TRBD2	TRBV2	ASGALAGSSTDTQY
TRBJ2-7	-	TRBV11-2	ASSLHYEQY